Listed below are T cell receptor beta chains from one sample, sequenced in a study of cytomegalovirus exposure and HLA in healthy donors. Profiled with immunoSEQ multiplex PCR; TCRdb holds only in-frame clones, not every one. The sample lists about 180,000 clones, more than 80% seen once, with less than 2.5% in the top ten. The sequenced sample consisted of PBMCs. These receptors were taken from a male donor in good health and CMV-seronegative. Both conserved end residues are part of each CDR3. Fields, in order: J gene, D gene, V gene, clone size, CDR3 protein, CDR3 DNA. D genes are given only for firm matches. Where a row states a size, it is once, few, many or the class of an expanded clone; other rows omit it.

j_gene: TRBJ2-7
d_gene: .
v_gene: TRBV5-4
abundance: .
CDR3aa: CASSSGDLGYEQYF
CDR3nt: TGTGCCAGCAGCTCCGGGGACTTGGGCTACGAGCAGTACTTC

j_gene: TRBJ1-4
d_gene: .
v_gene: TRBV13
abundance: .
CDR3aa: CASSQMQGAANEKLFF
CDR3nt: TGTGCCAGCAGCCAAATGCAGGGTGCGGCTAATGAAAAACTGTTTTTT

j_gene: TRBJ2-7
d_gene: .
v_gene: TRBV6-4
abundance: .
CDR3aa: CASRAHEESSYEQYF
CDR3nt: TGTGCCAGCAGAGCCCATGAGGAGAGCTCCTACGAGCAGTACTTC

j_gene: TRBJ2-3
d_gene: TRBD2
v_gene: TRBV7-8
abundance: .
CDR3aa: CASSSAVLAGGQYF
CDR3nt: TGTGCCAGCAGCTCCGCTGTCCTAGCGGGGGGGCAGTATTTT

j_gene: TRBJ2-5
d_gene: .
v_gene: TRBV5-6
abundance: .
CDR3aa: CASSLRGQETQYF
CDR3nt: TGTGCCAGCAGCTTGAGAGGGCAAGAGACCCAGTACTTC

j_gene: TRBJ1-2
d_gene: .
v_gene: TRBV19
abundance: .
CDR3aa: CASSRSSNYGYTF
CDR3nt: TGTGCCAGTAGTAGGAGCAGTAACTATGGCTACACCTTC

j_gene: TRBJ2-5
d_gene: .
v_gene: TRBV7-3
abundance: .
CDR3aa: CASSPPGKTQYF
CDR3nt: TGTGCCAGCAGCCCCCCCGGGAAGACCCAGTACTTC

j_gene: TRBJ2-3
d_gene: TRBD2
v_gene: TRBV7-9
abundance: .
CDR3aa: CASRITGLALDTQYF
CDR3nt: TGTGCCAGCAGAATCACGGGACTAGCTTTAGATACGCAGTATTTT

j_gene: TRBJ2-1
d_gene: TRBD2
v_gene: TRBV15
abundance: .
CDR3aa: CATSSGLAGIVSYNEQFF
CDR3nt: TGTGCCACCAGCAGCGGACTAGCGGGTATTGTCTCCTACAATGAGCAGTTCTTC

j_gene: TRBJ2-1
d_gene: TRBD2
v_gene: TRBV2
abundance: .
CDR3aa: CASSPTGTSIGNEQFF
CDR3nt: TGTGCCAGCAGTCCAACCGGGACTAGTATAGGGAATGAGCAGTTCTTC

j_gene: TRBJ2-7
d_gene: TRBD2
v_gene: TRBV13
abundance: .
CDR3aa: CARQLIGGRTRYEQYF
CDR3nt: TGTGCCAGACAGCTTATCGGCGGGAGGACCCGATACGAGCAGTACTTC

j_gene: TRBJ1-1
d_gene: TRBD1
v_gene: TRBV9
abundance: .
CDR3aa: CASSRGQGTEAFF
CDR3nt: TGTGCCAGCAGCCGGGGACAGGGTACTGAAGCTTTCTTT

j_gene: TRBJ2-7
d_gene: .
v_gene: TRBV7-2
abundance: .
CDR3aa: CASSLEAPSYEQYF
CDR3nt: TGTGCCAGCAGCTTAGAAGCCCCGAGCTACGAGCAGTACTTC

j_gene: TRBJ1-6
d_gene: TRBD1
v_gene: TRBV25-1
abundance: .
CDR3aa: CASSQTGGTGGSPLHF
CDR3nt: TGTGCCAGCAGCCAAACGGGGGGAACAGGGGGTTCACCCCTCCACTTT

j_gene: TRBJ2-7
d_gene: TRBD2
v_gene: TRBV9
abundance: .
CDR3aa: CASSSGLAGVGDEQYF
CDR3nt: TGTGCCAGCAGTTCGGGACTAGCGGGAGTGGGCGACGAGCAGTACTTC

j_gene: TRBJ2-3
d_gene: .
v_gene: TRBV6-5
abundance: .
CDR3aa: CASSSPRLAQPDTQYF
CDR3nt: TGTGCCAGCAGTTCCCCAAGGCTAGCTCAGCCAGATACGCAGTATTTT

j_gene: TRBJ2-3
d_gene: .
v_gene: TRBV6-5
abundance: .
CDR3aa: CASSSDWSSTDTQYF
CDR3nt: TGTGCCAGCAGTTCAGACTGGTCTAGCACAGATACGCAGTATTTT

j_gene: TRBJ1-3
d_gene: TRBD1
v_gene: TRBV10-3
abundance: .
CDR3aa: CAIREDRDGNTIYF
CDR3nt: TGTGCCATCAGGGAGGACAGGGACGGAAACACCATATATTTT

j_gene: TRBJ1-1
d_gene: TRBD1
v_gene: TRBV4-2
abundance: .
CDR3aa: CASSLDRRGVTEAFF
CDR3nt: TGTGCCAGCAGCCTGGACAGGAGAGGGGTCACTGAAGCTTTCTTT

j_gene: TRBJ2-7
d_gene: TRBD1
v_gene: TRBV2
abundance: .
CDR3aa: CASTEPGTAVSYEQYF
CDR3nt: TGTGCCAGCACCGAACCCGGGACAGCAGTCTCCTACGAGCAGTACTTC

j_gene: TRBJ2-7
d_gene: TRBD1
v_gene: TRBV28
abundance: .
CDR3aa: CASSRTGGRYEQYF
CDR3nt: TGTGCCAGCAGTCGCACAGGGGGCAGGTACGAGCAGTACTTC

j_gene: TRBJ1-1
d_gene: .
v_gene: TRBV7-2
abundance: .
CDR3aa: CASKDGMNTEAFF
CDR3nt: TGTGCCAGCAAAGACGGGATGAACACTGAAGCTTTCTTT

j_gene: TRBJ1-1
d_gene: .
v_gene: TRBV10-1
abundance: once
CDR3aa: CAKDGQFDREAFF
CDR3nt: TGCGCCAAAGACGGACAGTTTGATCGTGAAGCTTTCTTT

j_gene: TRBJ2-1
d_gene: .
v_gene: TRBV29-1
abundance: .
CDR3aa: CSVVTRTYNEQFF
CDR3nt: TGCAGCGTGGTAACTAGGACCTACAATGAGCAGTTCTTC

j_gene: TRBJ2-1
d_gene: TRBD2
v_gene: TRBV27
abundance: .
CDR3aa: CASSTGTSGSPSSYNEQFF
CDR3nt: TGTGCCAGCAGCACTGGGACTAGCGGGAGCCCTAGCTCCTACAATGAGCAGTTCTTC

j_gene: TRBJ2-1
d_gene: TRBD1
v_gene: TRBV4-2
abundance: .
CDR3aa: CASSQLIGTEHNEQFF
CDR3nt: TGTGCCAGCAGCCAACTAATCGGGACAGAGCACAATGAGCAGTTCTTC

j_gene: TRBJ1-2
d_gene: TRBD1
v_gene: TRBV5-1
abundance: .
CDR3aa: CASGIPGTGVDYGYTF
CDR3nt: TGCGCCAGCGGTATTCCCGGGACAGGGGTGGACTATGGCTACACCTTC